These 10 T cell receptor beta chains came from one sample sequenced in a study of cytomegalovirus exposure and HLA in healthy donors. This PCR relied on a set of 60 Vbeta primers and 13 Jbeta primers. The method was immunoSEQ multiplex PCR; TCRdb's version includes in-frame clones alone and lacks a portion of them. This sample yields 100,000 or so clones, of which about 80% are seen a single time; approximately 3.7% belongs to the top ten. The sample taken for sequencing was PBMCs. The source of these receptors is a female donor in good health and CMV-seropositive.

This rearrangement joins TRBV5-4 to TRBJ2-5; 8 bases align to TRBD1. The CDR3 has 16 residues. Unmatched junction bases numbered 9, after V lost 3 bases and J lost 2 bases. In germline, CDR1 is SGHNT, CDR2 YYREEE (reference sequence). The CDR3 sequence: CASSSDWDRIQETQYF. CDR3 coding DNA: TGTGCCAGCAGCTCGGACTGGGACAGGATACAAGAGACCCAGTACTTC.

V usage is TRBV19 and J usage is TRBJ2-2; weak D call: TRBD1 (7 bases). The CDR3 has 14 amino acids. Germline assignment: CDR1 LNHDA and CDR2 SQIVND (reference sequence). Trimming shortened V by 5 bases and J by 7 bases, and 14 bases separated the two germline ends. The CDR3 DNA is TGTGCCAGTAGTTTCCAGGGGGAGGACGGGGAGCTGTTTTTT. Translating it yields CASSFQGEDGELFF. The whole variable domain, remainder taken from reference TRBV19 and TRBJ2-2, is DGGITQSPKYLFRKEGQNVTLSCEQNLNHDAMYWYRQDPGQGLRLIYYSQIVNDFQKGDIAEGYSVSREKKESFPLTVTSAQKNPTAFYLCASSFQGEDGELFFGEGSRLTVL.

This clone came up once. CDR3 nucleotide sequence: TGTGCCAGCTCACCGGCCTCGGGTAGCGGGGGCTCAAGGGAGACCCAGTACTTC. Translation gives CASSPASGSGGSRETQYF. The chain links TRBV18 to TRBJ2-5; the match to TRBD2 covers 9 bases. The junction had 16 bases not matched to a gene; V was cut back by 3 bases and J by 5 bases. This CDR3 comprises 18 residues. CDR1 KGHSH and CDR2 LQKENI come from the germline V gene.

This chain uses TRBV19 with TRBJ2-6; 8 nucleotides align to TRBD1. V shed 5 bases and J 1 base; nucleotides not matched to a gene: 4. This CDR3 is 16 amino acids long. Germline CDR1 LNHDA, CDR2 SQIVND (reference sequence). The CDR3 loop is CASSPRTGSGANVLTF. The CDR3, as DNA: TGTGCCAGTAGTCCCCGGACAGGGTCTGGGGCCAACGTCCTGACTTTC.

V gene TRBV5-4 combines with J gene TRBJ1-1; TRBD1 might be the D (6 bases). V was shortened by 5 bases and J by 5 bases, with 16 bases between the two germline ends. This CDR3 spans 14 amino acids. The germline V gene encodes CDR1 SGHNT and CDR2 YYREEE (reference sequence). The DNA for the CDR3 is TGTGCCAGCAGTACGGGACAACTAGAGACTGAAGCTTTCTTT. Residues: CASSTGQLETEAFF.

This clone has a handful of counts. The rearrangement joins TRBV4-3 to TRBJ1-1; 7 nucleotides line up with TRBD1. The CDR3 is 14 amino acids. Trimming cost V 0 bases and J 5 bases; bases outside gene matches: 3. From germline, CDR1 is LGHNA and CDR2 YSLEER. The CDR3 nucleotides are TGCGCCAGCAGCCAAGATAGGGGGCAAACTGAAGCTTTCTTT. It specifies CASSQDRGQTEAFF.

The chain uses TRBV2 and TRBJ2-2, with TRBD2 identical over 8 bases. Germline V gene sequence: CDR1 SNHLY, CDR2 FYNNEI. The CDR3 has 16 residues. The V segment lost 5 bases and the J segment 0 bases; nucleotides outside the gene matches: 5. This CDR3 is CASSPGGGANTGELFF. The CDR3 DNA reads as TGTGCCAGCAGTCCCGGGGGGGGCGCGAACACCGGGGAGCTGTTTTTT. Full variable domain (missing parts from reference TRBV2 and TRBJ2-2): EPEVTQTPSHQVTQMGQEVILRCVPISNHLYFYWYRQILGQKVEFLVSFYNNEISEKSEIFDDQFSVERPDGSNFTLKIRSTKLEDSAMYFCASSPGGGANTGELFFGEGSRLTVL.

The chain combines TRBV29-1 with TRBJ2-7; maybe TRBD2 (5 bases). Trimming took 7 bases from V and 0 from J, leaving 10 bases between them. The CDR3 spans 12 residues. The germline gives CDR1 SQVTM, CDR2 ANQGSEA. This CDR3 reads CSAYSDSYEQYF. The CDR3, as DNA: TGCAGCGCCTATAGCGACTCCTACGAGCAGTACTTC.

The rearrangement uses TRBV27 and TRBJ1-1; possibly TRBD1 for D (5 bases). The CDR3 covers 13 residues. From germline, CDR1 is MNHEY and CDR2 SMNVEV (reference sequence). V lost 3 bases, J lost 4 bases, and 9 bases lay in between. The CDR3: CASSFQGTTEAFF. DNA of the CDR3: TGTGCCAGCAGTTTCCAGGGTACCACTGAAGCTTTCTTT.

The chain carries TRBV9 and TRBJ2-3; 8 bases align to TRBD2. The V and J ends lost 4 bases and 2 bases, in that order; junction bases with no gene match: 9. Germline-derived CDR1 and CDR2 are SGDLS and YYNGEE. The CDR3 spans 16 residues. As DNA, the CDR3 is TGTGCCAGCAGCCCACGACTAGCGTTAGACACAGATACGCAGTATTTT. This translates into CASSPRLALDTDTQYF.